These 19 T cell receptor beta chains originate from one sample sequenced in a study of blood T cell repertoires in COVID-19. Profiling relied on immunoSEQ multiplex PCR, and the TCRdb table lists in-frame clones only, not all of them. The data show 380,000 or so clones, approximately 77% seen once. The sample consisted of peripheral blood. These receptors were obtained from a human donor with acute or convalescent COVID-19. The donor label of this sample is uncertain.

This chain connects TRBV7-2 to TRBJ1-1; D call uncertain. The germline V gene has CDR1 SGHTA and CDR2 FQGNSA. The V end was cut by 1 base, the J end by 11 bases, with 17 bases between. The CDR3 covers 14 residues. The CDR3 spells CASSLVGLRVRAFF. The CDR3 coding sequence is TGTGCCAGCAGCTTAGTGGGTTTGAGGGTGCGGGCTTTCTTT.

This chain connects TRBV18 to TRBJ2-1, with 9 bases identical to TRBD2. The V segment lost 3 bases and the J segment 16 bases; nucleotides outside the gene matches: 19. This CDR3 has 16 residues. The V gene's germline CDR1 is KGHSH and CDR2 LQKENI. CDR3 amino acids: CASSPRPGWREGFDFF. DNA for the CDR3: TGTGCCAGCTCACCTCGCCCCGGCTGGCGGGAGGGCTTTGATTTCTTC.

This clone was seen more than once but under ten times. The rearrangement links TRBV4-2 to TRBJ1-1; perhaps TRBD1 as D (5 bases). Germline CDR1 is LGHNA and CDR2 is YNFKEQ. The V gene lost 2 bases and the J gene lost 0 bases, with 7 bases spanning the gap. This CDR3 has 14 amino acids. The CDR3 here is CASSQTGLNTEAFF. CDR3 DNA sequence: TGTGCCAGCAGCCAAACAGGCTTGAACACTGAAGCTTTCTTT.

This rearrangement joins TRBV28 to TRBJ1-2; TRBD1 aligns across 11 bases. The CDR3 has 14 amino acids. The junction had 2 bases not matched to a gene; V was cut back by 1 base and J by 7 bases. Per the germline V gene, CDR1 is MDHEN and CDR2 is SYDVKM. The CDR3 spells CASSLYGTGGGYTF. In nucleotides, the CDR3 is TGTGCCAGCAGTTTATATGGGACAGGGGGTGGCTACACCTTC.

The chain uses TRBV5-6 and TRBJ2-7; TRBD2 matches 10 bases. Trimming at V came to 4 bases and at J to 3 bases, leaving 4 bases not matched to a gene. The CDR3 totals 14 residues. CDR1 and CDR2 (germline): SGHDT, YYEEEE. The CDR3 coding sequence is TGTGCCAGCAGCCGAGCGGGAGGGGGCTACGAGCAGTACTTC. Translation: CASSRAGGGYEQYF.

The V call is TRBV29-1, the J call TRBJ1-2; D gene ambiguous. The V gene lost 7 bases and the J gene lost 3 bases, with 9 bases spanning the gap. The germline V gene has CDR1 SQVTM and CDR2 ANQGSEA. CDR3 length equals 11 residues. CDR3 in DNA: TGCAGCGGAGCCTTGGACTATGGCTACACCTTC. The encoded protein is CSGALDYGYTF.

V is TRBV5-5 and J is TRBJ1-2, with a tentative D call TRBD1 (6 bases). V lost 4 bases to trimming and J lost 2 bases, with 15 bases between them. The CDR3 runs to 15 residues. CDR1 and CDR2 from the germline V gene are SGHKS and YYEKEE (reference sequence). The CDR3 coding sequence is TGTGCCAGCAGCCCTGGCCAAGGGGGAAACTATGGCTACACCTTC. Its protein is CASSPGQGGNYGYTF.

This chain connects TRBV5-4 to TRBJ2-7, with 7 bases identical to TRBD1. Trimming took 4 bases from V and 0 from J; bases not matched to a gene: 7. Germline V gene data show CDR1 as SGHNT and CDR2 as YYREEE (reference sequence). This CDR3 comprises 15 residues. For the CDR3, the DNA is TGTGCCAGCAGCCGGACGGGACAGCGCTCCTACGAGCAGTACTTC. Amino acid sequence: CASSRTGQRSYEQYF. Filled out from reference TRBV5-4 and TRBJ2-7, the complete variable domain reads ETGVTQSPTHLIKTRGQQVTLRCSSQSGHNTVSWYQQALGQGPQFIFQYYREEENGRGNFPPRFSGLQFPNYSSELNVNALELDDSALYLCASSRTGQRSYEQYFGPGTRLTVT.

The chain links TRBV18 to TRBJ1-1; 8 positions match TRBD1. Germline V gene sequence: CDR1 KGHSH, CDR2 LQKENI. The CDR3 is 14 residues long. Germline trimming cut 3 bases from V and 4 bases from J; bases unmatched to any gene: 4. For the CDR3, the DNA is TGTGCCAGCTCACCTGTGGACAGGGCCACTGAAGCTTTCTTT. As protein: CASSPVDRATEAFF.

The V gene is TRBV6-6, the J gene TRBJ2-2, with D perhaps TRBD2 (5 bases). Trimming took 7 bases from V and 4 from J, leaving 10 bases between them. CDR1 and CDR2 (germline): MNHNY, SVGAGI (reference sequence). This CDR3 comprises 13 residues. The CDR3 region has the DNA TGTGCCAGCACCCTAGCTTCCACCGGGGAGCTGTTTTTT. It encodes CASTLASTGELFF.

V is TRBV2 and J is TRBJ2-1, with D unresolved. CDR1 and CDR2 (germline): SNHLY, FYNNEI. The CDR3 length is 16 residues. V dropped 1 base and J dropped 6 bases, with 16 bases sitting between them. CDR3 sequence reads: CASSEGLVVSRNEQFF. The DNA of the CDR3 is TGTGCCAGCAGTGAAGGGCTAGTCGTATCACGCAATGAGCAGTTCTTC.

The genes are TRBV25-1 and TRBJ1-1; D may be TRBD1 (6 bases). Germline V gene sequence: CDR1 MGHDK, CDR2 SYGVNS. The CDR3 is made up of 16 amino acids. V was cut by 5 bases and J by 1 base, with 17 bases left in between. The CDR3 reads CASSRAWTAPNTEAFF. The CDR3 DNA reads as TGTGCCAGCAGTCGAGCTTGGACAGCCCCGAACACTGAAGCTTTCTTT.

This clone appeared a few times. V gene TRBV5-1 combines with J gene TRBJ2-5, with TRBD2 as a possible D gene (6 bases). Between the trimmed V and J ends, which lost 0 bases and 0 bases, there was a span of 6 bases. CDR1 and CDR2 from the germline V gene are SGHRS and YFSETQ. The CDR3 covers 14 residues. This chain's CDR3 is CASSLGGDQETQYF. The CDR3 DNA sequence: TGCGCCAGCAGCTTGGGGGGGGACCAAGAGACCCAGTACTTC.

The rearrangement links TRBV2 to TRBJ2-7; 10 bases map to TRBD2. The germline CDR1 and CDR2 sequences are SNHLY and FYNNEI. Trimming removed 6 bases from V and 2 bases from J; junction bases left unmatched: 7. There are 15 residues in the CDR3. The CDR3 sequence is CASRAGLAQPYEQYF. CDR3 nucleotides: TGTGCCAGCAGGGCGGGACTAGCGCAACCCTACGAGCAGTACTTC.

This clone turned up a few times. The rearrangement uses TRBV15 and TRBJ1-1; D is unclear. CDR1 and CDR2 from the germline V gene are LNHNV and YYDKDF (reference sequence). V gave up 3 bases and J gave up 3 bases, with 14 bases separating them. The CDR3 totals 15 residues. The CDR3 loop reads CATSRELRWDTEAFF. In nucleotides, the CDR3 is TGTGCCACCAGCAGGGAACTAAGGTGGGACACTGAAGCTTTCTTT.

This chain connects TRBV7-8 to TRBJ2-1; a possible D gene is TRBD2 (5 bases). The CDR3 is made up of 14 amino acids. V was clipped by 3 bases and J by 10 bases, with 16 bases between them. Looked up from germline, CDR1 is SGHVS and CDR2 is FQNEAQ. CDR3 in amino acids: CASSFAGRLVEQFF. DNA of the CDR3: TGTGCCAGCAGCTTTGCGGGTCGACTTGTGGAGCAGTTCTTC.

The chain combines TRBV7-9 with TRBJ1-2, with a possible D match to TRBD1 (5 bases). The CDR3 is 15 amino acids. Trimming removed 3 bases from V and 4 bases from J, with 15 bases in between. Germline values: CDR1 SEHNR, CDR2 FQNEAQ (reference sequence). The CDR3 sequence: CASSLLAGGAYGYTF. The CDR3 nucleotides read TGTGCCAGCAGCTTGCTGGCAGGAGGGGCCTATGGCTACACCTTC.

The J gene is TRBJ1-1, the V gene TRBV5-4; D is unclear. The CDR3 is 14 amino acids. Between the trimmed V and J ends, which lost 5 bases and 2 bases, there was a span of 13 bases. In germline, CDR1 is SGHNT, CDR2 YYREEE (reference sequence). The CDR3 DNA reads TGTGCCAGCAGTCCTTACTGGTCTAACACTGAAGCTTTCTTT. This encodes CASSPYWSNTEAFF.

V usage is TRBV6-5 and J usage is TRBJ1-5; TRBD1 agrees at 7 bases. The CDR3 totals 15 residues. The germline gives CDR1 MNHEY, CDR2 SVGAGI. The ends lost 5 bases at V and 4 bases at J; junction bases unmatched: 8. The DNA of the CDR3 is TGTGCCAGCAGTCGTACAGGGGTTTCAAATCAGCCCCAGCATTTT. Its translation: CASSRTGVSNQPQHF.